The text below deals with one T cell receptor beta chain. The data derive from a study of blood T cell repertoires in COVID-19. Study at large: Researchers got acute and convalescent COVID-19 samples from the United States, Italy and Spain. In each case, the material was cDNA or gDNA derived from T cells, B-cell-depleted T cells, or PBMCs.

Per the original methods: The authors estimated nucleated cell counts from reference gene primer amplification. TCRdb's copy holds only in-frame clones and misses some; the assay was immunoSEQ multiplex PCR. The DNA was the basis for D and trimming; V, J and clone size are from that table. The table includes over 55,000 clones, roughly nine tenths detected once. The V and J ends lost 6 bases and 4 bases respectively, with 7 bases between them. There are 13 residues in the CDR3. Germline CDR1 MDHEN, CDR2 SYDVKM. Sequencing was carried out using peripheral blood. This sequence was found in an elderly woman with acute or convalescent COVID-19. The chain employs TRBV28 and TRBJ2-6; no reliable D call. As DNA, the CDR3 is TGTGCCAGCAGACCAACAGGGGCCAACGTCCTGACTTTC. Translating gives CASRPTGANVLTF.